This T cell receptor (beta chain) originates from a study of beta chain features in type 1 diabetes. Looking at the study overall: Sorted cells from all samples, numbering 107,917,701, were examined. Study-level results: When Type 1 diabetes patients were examined, their TCRB CDR3s proved moderately but significantly shorter in all four CD4+ subsets. Type 1 diabetes patients had fewer VDJ junction insertions and more deletions.

Notes on this clone: Its target is not known.

Germline V gives CDR1 SGHRS, CDR2 YFSETQ. The CDR3 spans 13 residues. The ends were cut back, 0 bases at V and 6 bases at J, with 6 bases in the middle. Expressed TCRB transcripts were sequenced, since all the RNA that had been isolated was reverse transcribed. The protocol was immunoSEQ multiplex PCR, while the TCRdb copy is restricted to in-frame clones and leaves out a portion. The profile shows 200,000 to 300,000 clones, 20% of them singletons. Input material: naive CD4+ T cells from blood. The rearrangement links TRBV5-1 to TRBJ2-2; possible D gene TRBD1, 5 bases. The sequence derives from a woman aged 40 to 50 with type 1 diabetes. This CDR3 reads CASSLEGSGELFF. The CDR3 nucleotides are TGCGCCAGCAGCTTGGAGGGGTCCGGGGAGCTGTTTTTT.